The clone carrying this TCR beta chain was picked up many times. The antigen is undetermined. The sample belongs to a study of T cell repertoires in cytomegalovirus infection. Study overall: Matching HLA type and CMV infection were both indicated by public TCR beta signatures.

Using its own MiXCR run on the reads, TCRdb lists one record per CDR3 protein. The sample has some 800,000 distinct CDR3 sequences, just under 30% seen once; the top ten hold roughly 13%. Between the trimmed V and J ends, which lost 5 bases and 3 bases, there was a span of 11 bases. The germline V gene encodes CDR1 SGHTA and CDR2 FQGNSA. This CDR3 is 14 amino acids long. The source material was cultured CD8+ T cells from PBMCs, sampled from culture after CMV antigen stimulation. V and J are TRBV7-2 and TRBJ1-3; the D gene is possibly TRBD1 (6 bases). The clonotype was recovered from a human donor in good health (CMV status not recorded). Some clones in this sample may be carry-over from other donors' samples. The CDR3 region is CASSPWTDGNTIYF. CDR3 in DNA: TGTGCCAGCAGCCCGTGGACAGATGGAAACACCATATATTTT.